This T cell receptor beta chain was recorded in a study of cytomegalovirus exposure and HLA in healthy donors. Study-level background: Most donors, less than 85% of a few hundred genotyped, fell in the Caucasian-associated ancestry cluster.

On this clone itself: Antigen: not known.

Study-level results: Researchers counted around 180 TCR beta chains as cytomegalovirus-associated.

V was pared by 3 bases and J by 3 bases, with 12 bases between. The CDR3 length is 14 residues. CDR1 and CDR2 (germline): SGHAT, FQNNGV. 13 Jbeta primers and 60 Vbeta primers were used for the PCR. The table came from immunoSEQ multiplex PCR; TCRdb's copy has only in-frame clones and leaves some out. The repertoire holds some 40,000 clones, more than 65% seen once, with around 3% in the top ten. The sequenced sample was PBMCs. This rearrangement joins TRBV11-2 to TRBJ2-7, with D perhaps matching TRBD1 (6 bases). The sequence derives from a man aged 50 to 60 in good health and CMV-seronegative. CDR3 region: CASSLGAGGYEQYF. The CDR3 nucleotides are TGTGCCAGCAGCTTGGGGGCGGGCGGCTACGAGCAGTACTTC.